What follows describes a single TCR beta chain. This clonotype was recorded at least ten times. The clone's antigen remains unknown. There are no base qualities to consult, and no much larger clone falls within one base. TCR beta CDR3 regions were amplified from RNA transcripts. A first-round RT-PCR of the TCR CDR3 used the HTBI primer set with the Qiagen OneStep RT-PCR kit. Libraries were constructed in a second round of multiplex PCR, after which size selection and purification were carried out. Libraries were sequenced paired-end with 100 bp reads on an Illumina HiSeq2000. As for the authors' bioinformatics: SOAPnuke was used to process the raw data, removing reads that contained adapters or uncalled bases, had a mean Phred below 15, or lacked an exact match to the constant primer or identifier. COPE v1.2.5 was used to merge high-quality paired reads, and clonotypes were defined as unique nucleotide sequences. MiTCR v1.1 was used to align the clonotypes against IMGT TRBV, TRBD and TRBJ reference segments. The analysis included only V-J combinations with a frequency above 0.0001, which together covered around 99% of the repertoires. A TCS score was defined as the ratio between F50 (clonal expansion) and ExV (chaos), using BLOSUM62-based TCRdist between CDR3 peptides within each V-J. Welch's t-statistics and random forest reduced just over 500 V-J features to roughly 13, which were used in a naive Bayes classifier (R e1071). TCRdb took the public reads, trimmed them with fastp at Q25, ran MiXCR for clone calling and kept in-frame beta chains. Each entry merges the rows of one CDR3 protein and shows their most common DNA and genes. None of the V and J calls come from the authors' own analysis; TCRdb made them. A total of 350,000 or so distinct CDR3 sequences appear in this sample, around a sixth of them only once. The ten biggest clones cover under 55% of the sample.

This sample was taken from a study of T cells in Graves' hyperthyroidism and ophthalmopathy (dated by TCRdb to the late 2010s). Regarding the research as a whole: Peripheral blood was collected at initial diagnosis, before any treatment. Once sampling was done, hyperthyroidism patients were given methimazole at a starting dose of 30 mg daily, whereas ophthalmopathy patients were given high-dose intravenous methylprednisolone. The 75 to 100 discovery patients were randomly split 7:3 into training and test sets. According to the paper, TCR Vbeta CDR3 sequencing was carried out on over 130 peripheral blood samples, which came from fewer than 50 ophthalmopathy, under 85 hyperthyroidism and 17 progressor patients. In addition, the study compared T-cell repertoires in thyroid tissue and in blood from about 6 Graves' hyperthyroidism patients. TCR V-J signatures able to tell the groups apart were searched for in a discovery cohort of 100 patients, of whom around 42 had Graves' ophthalmopathy and around 57 had stable Graves' hyperthyroidism. An independent validation cohort of fewer than 20 hyperthyroidism patients and approximately 16 patients who later progressed to ophthalmopathy tested prospective prediction of ophthalmopathy.

What the research found in general, with its limitations: Sample size was not statistically predetermined, and blinding of investigators to group allocation was not performed. A model built on a 13 V-J signature distinguished ophthalmopathy from stable hyperthyroidism, reaching roughly 88% sensitivity and about 81% specificity in cross-validation and 80%/75% in testing. During validation, the model predicted progression to ophthalmopathy a median of roughly six months ahead of onset, with approximately 71% sensitivity and 72% to 85% specificity. Most expanded thyroid clonotypes (frequency above 0.001) were also found in blood, which suggests that blood repertoires may mirror thyroid immune responses.

Stable Graves' hyperthyroidism was defined as the absence of progression to ophthalmopathy over 18 months of follow-up. Hyperthyroidism patients were newly diagnosed, had a disease duration of under 2 months, and were aged 18 to 65 years. Any patient with an uncontrolled infection, another autoimmune disease, pregnancy or lactation was excluded. Clinical symptoms, serum thyroxine and TRAb, thyroid ultrasound, and orbital computed tomography formed the basis for the diagnoses. PBMCs were isolated from approximately 10 ml of fresh peripheral blood by Ficoll-Paque density gradient centrifugation. Total RNA was extracted using Trizol reagent, and RNA quality was assessed on an Agilent 2100 Bioanalyzer. Relative to germline, V is 4 bases shorter and J is 3 bases shorter, with 19 bases between their ends. CDR1 LGHDT and CDR2 YNNKEL were looked up in the germline V gene (reference sequence). Counted from cysteine to phenylalanine, this CDR3 has 17 amino acids. Only the CDR3 DNA is retained, 51 bases long and in frame from the first base.

The sample comprised blood. This receptor was taken from a woman between 45 and 60 years old with Graves' hyperthyroidism. Recombination connected TRBV3-1 to TRBJ2-4; a tentative D call is TRBD1 (6 bases match). The base sequence is TGTGCCAGCAGCCCCCAAGGGGGTGGTTATGGCAAAAACATTCAGTACTTC. Its protein reads: CASSPQGGGYGKNIQYF.